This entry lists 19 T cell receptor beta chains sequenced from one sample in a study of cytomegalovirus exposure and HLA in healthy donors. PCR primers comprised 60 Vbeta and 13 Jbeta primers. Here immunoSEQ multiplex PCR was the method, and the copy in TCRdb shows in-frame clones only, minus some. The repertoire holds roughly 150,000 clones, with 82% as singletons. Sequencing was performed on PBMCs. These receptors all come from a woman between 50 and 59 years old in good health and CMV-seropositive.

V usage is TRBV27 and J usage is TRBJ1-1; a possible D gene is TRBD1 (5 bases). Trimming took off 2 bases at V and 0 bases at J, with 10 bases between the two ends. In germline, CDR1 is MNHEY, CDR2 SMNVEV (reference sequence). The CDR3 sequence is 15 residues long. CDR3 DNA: TGTGCCAGCAGTTTAGACAGAAGATTGAACACTGAAGCTTTCTTT. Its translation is CASSLDRRLNTEAFF.

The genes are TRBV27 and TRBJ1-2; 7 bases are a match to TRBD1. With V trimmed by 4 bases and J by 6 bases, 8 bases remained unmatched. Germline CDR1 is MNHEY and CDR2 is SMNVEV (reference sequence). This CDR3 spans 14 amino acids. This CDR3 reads CASSSIRGLDGYTF. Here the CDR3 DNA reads TGTGCCAGCAGTTCGATCAGGGGGTTGGATGGCTACACCTTC.

CDR3 protein: CASTADSWEQYF. The CDR3 region has the DNA TGTGCCAGCACCGCGGACTCCTGGGAGCAGTACTTC. The rearrangement joins TRBV6-6 to TRBJ2-7; the D gene is possibly TRBD2 (5 bases). V was trimmed by 7 bases and J by 7 bases, leaving 14 bases between them. This CDR3 contains 12 residues. From germline, CDR1 is MNHNY and CDR2 SVGAGI (reference sequence).

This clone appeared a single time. CDR3 amino acids: CASSPLRGNYGYTF. The DNA for the CDR3 is TGTGCCAGCAGTCCCCTTCGAGGGAACTATGGCTACACCTTC. The chain joins TRBV6-6 to TRBJ1-2; the D is unclear. Germline CDR1 reads MNHNY; CDR2 reads SVGAGI (reference sequence). The CDR3 contains 14 residues. Trimming stripped 5 bases from V and 2 bases from J, with 12 bases between.

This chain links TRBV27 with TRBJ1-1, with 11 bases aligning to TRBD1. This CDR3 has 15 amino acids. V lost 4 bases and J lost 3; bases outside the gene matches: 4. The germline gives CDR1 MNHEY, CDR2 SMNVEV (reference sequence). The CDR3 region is CASSWTGGSYTEAFF. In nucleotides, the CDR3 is TGTGCCAGCAGTTGGACAGGGGGCTCGTACACTGAAGCTTTCTTT.

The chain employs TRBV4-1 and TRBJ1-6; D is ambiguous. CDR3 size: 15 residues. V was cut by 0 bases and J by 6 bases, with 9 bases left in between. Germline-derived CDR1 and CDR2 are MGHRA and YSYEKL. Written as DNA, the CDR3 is TGCGCCAGCAGCCAAGATCTGGCGGCTAATTCACCCCTCCACTTT. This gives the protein CASSQDLAANSPLHF.

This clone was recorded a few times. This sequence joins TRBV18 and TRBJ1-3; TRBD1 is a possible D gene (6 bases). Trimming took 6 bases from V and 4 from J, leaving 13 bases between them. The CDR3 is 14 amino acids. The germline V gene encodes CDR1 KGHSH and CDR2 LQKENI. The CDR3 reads CASSPTGRGNTIYF. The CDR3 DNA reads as TGTGCCAGCTCGCCCACAGGGCGAGGAAACACCATATATTTT.

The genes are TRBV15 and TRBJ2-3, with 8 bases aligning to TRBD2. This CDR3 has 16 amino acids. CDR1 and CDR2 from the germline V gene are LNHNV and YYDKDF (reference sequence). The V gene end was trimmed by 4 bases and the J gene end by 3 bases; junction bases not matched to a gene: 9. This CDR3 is CATSIGGLVMTDTQYF. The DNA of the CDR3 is TGTGCCACCAGCATCGGGGGACTAGTGATGACAGATACGCAGTATTTT.

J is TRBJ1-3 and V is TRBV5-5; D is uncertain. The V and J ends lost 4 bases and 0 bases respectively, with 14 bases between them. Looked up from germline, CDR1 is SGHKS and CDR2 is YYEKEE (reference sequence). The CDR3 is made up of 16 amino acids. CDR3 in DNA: TGTGCCAGCAGCCCACAGACACACAGCTCTGGAAACACCATATATTTT. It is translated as CASSPQTHSSGNTIYF.

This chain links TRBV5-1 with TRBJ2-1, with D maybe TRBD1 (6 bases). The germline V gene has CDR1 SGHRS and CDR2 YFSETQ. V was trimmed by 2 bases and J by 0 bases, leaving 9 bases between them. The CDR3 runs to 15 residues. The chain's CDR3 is CASSFMDSSYNEQFF. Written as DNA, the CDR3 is TGCGCCAGCAGCTTTATGGACAGCTCCTACAATGAGCAGTTCTTC.

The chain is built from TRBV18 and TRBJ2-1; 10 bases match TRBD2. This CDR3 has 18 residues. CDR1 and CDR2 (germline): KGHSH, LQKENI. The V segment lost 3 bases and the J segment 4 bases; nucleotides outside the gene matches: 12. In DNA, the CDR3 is TGTGCCAGCTCACCCCGAACGGGGAATAGCGGGGGGTACAATGAGCAGTTCTTC. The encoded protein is CASSPRTGNSGGYNEQFF. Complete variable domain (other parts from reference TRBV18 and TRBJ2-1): NAGVMQNPRHLVRRRGQEARLRCSPMKGHSHVYWYRQLPEEGLKFMVYLQKENIIDESGMPKERFSAEFPKEGPSILRIQQVVRGDSAAYFCASSPRTGNSGGYNEQFFGPGTRLTVL.

The DNA for the CDR3 is TGCGCCAGCAGCTTGGGGGGGCAAGGCAATCAGCCCCAGCATTTT. Translated: CASSLGGQGNQPQHF. The rearrangement links TRBV5-1 to TRBJ1-5, with TRBD1 as a possible D gene (6 bases). This CDR3 is 15 amino acids long. Germline V gene sequence: CDR1 SGHRS, CDR2 YFSETQ. Trimming took 0 bases from V and 2 from J, leaving 9 bases between them. Together with reference TRBV5-1 and TRBJ1-5, the CDR3 gives the full variable domain: KAGVTQTPRYLIKTRGQQVTLSCSPISGHRSVSWYQQTPGQGLQFLFEYFSETQRNKGNFPGRFSGRQFSNSRSEMNVSTLELGDSALYLCASSLGGQGNQPQHFGDGTRLSIL.

In nucleotides, the CDR3 is TGCGCCAGCAGCCAAGATTCCCAGGGGCTAAATGGCTACACCTTC. Amino acid sequence: CASSQDSQGLNGYTF. The rearrangement uses TRBV4-3 and TRBJ1-2; a weak D match, TRBD1 (6 bases). This CDR3 spans 15 amino acids. The V gene lost 0 bases and the J gene lost 6 bases, with 14 bases spanning the gap. Germline V lookup: CDR1 LGHNA, CDR2 YSLEER.

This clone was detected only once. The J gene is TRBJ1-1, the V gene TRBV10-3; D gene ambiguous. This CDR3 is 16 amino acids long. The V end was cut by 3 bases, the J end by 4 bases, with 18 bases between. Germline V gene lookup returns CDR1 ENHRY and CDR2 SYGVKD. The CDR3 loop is CAISDRGGFSITEAFF. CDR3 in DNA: TGTGCCATCAGTGACCGGGGAGGTTTTAGTATCACTGAAGCTTTCTTT.

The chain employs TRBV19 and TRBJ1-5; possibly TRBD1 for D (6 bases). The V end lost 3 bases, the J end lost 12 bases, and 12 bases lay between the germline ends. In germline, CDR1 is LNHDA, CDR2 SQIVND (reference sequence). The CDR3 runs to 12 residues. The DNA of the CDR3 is TGTGCCAGTAGTATCCAGGGACATGTCCAGCATTTT. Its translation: CASSIQGHVQHF.

This CDR3 is CASSYSRGPSYEQYF. CDR3 coding DNA: TGTGCCAGCAGTTACAGCCGGGGTCCTTCCTACGAGCAGTACTTC. The rearrangement links TRBV6-5 to TRBJ2-7, with D perhaps TRBD2 (5 bases). The CDR3 totals 15 residues. Trimming removed 2 bases at V and 1 base at J, with 12 bases between. Germline loops: CDR1 MNHEY, CDR2 SVGAGI.

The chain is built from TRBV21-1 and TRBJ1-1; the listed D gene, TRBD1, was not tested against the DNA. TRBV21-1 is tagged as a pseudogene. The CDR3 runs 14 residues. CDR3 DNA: TGTGCCAGCAGCAAATTGACAGGGAGCACTGAAGCTTTCTTT. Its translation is CASSKLTGSTEAFF.

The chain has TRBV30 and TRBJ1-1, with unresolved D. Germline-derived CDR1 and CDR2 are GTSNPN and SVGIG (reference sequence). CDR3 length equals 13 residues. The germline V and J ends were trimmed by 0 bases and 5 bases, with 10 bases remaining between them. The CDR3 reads CAWSVQEGTEAFF. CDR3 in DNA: TGTGCCTGGAGTGTACAAGAGGGAACTGAAGCTTTCTTT.

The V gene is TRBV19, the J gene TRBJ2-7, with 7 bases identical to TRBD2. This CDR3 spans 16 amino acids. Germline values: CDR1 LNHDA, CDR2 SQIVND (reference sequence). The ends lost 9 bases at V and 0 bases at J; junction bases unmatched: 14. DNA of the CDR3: TGTGCCAGCCAAAAGGGTCCGGGGGGAAACTCCTACGAGCAGTACTTC. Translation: CASQKGPGGNSYEQYF.